This T cell receptor beta chain appears in the sequencing data of a study of blood T cell repertoires in COVID-19. About the study: Sites across the United States, Italy and Spain contributed samples from acute and convalescent COVID-19.

TCRdb's table, derived via immunoSEQ multiplex PCR, lists solely in-frame clones and lacks some. The sample lists around 230,000 clones, 88% occurring once. This CDR3 is 16 amino acids long. J gave up 4 bases and V 1 base, and 6 bases lay outside the gene matches. CDR1 is SNHLY and CDR2 is FYNNEI in the germline V gene. Source material: peripheral blood. The chain has TRBV2 and TRBJ2-7; 11 bases fit TRBD2. The clonotype comes from a middle-aged man with acute or convalescent COVID-19. CDR3 region: CASSEGLAGGLYEQYF. CDR3 sequence (DNA): TGTGCCAGCAGTGAAGGTTTAGCGGGGGGGCTTTACGAGCAGTACTTC.